The rows below give T cell receptor beta chains drawn from one sample of a study of cytomegalovirus exposure and HLA in healthy donors. Clones were read by immunoSEQ multiplex PCR, and TCRdb kept only the in-frame ones, dropping some. The sample carries 90,000 to 150,000 clones, roughly nine tenths recorded once. Material for sequencing was PBMCs. Source of these receptors: a man between 18 and 29 years old in good health and CMV-seropositive. Each CDR3 is given with its conserved first and last residue. The D gene is left open where the match is weak. A clone size is listed for some rows: how often the clone was seen (once, few, many), or a class if it is expanded.

TRBJ2-2 | TRBV11-2 | - | - | CASSFSGGSTGELFF | TGTGCCAGCAGCTTCTCCGGGGGATCCACCGGGGAGCTGTTTTTT
TRBJ1-2 | TRBV5-5 | - | - | CASSRTRDTYGYTF | TGTGCCAGCAGCCGTACCCGGGACACCTATGGCTACACCTTC
TRBJ2-1 | TRBV2 | - | - | CASTGFLTDEQFF | TGTGCCAGCACCGGGTTTCTGACGGATGAGCAGTTCTTC
TRBJ2-1 | TRBV4-2 | TRBD2 | - | CASSPTSGGAGEQFF | TGTGCCAGCAGCCCCACTAGCGGGGGGGCTGGGGAGCAGTTCTTC
TRBJ2-3 | TRBV4-2 | - | once | CASSTRTEERSTDTQYF | TGTGCCAGCAGCACTCGGACAGAGGAGCGCAGCACAGATACGCAGTATTTT
TRBJ2-3 | TRBV6-6 | TRBD2 | - | CASSFGLAGGTDTQYF | TGTGCCAGCAGTTTCGGACTAGCGGGAGGCACAGATACGCAGTATTTT
TRBJ1-5 | TRBV4-1 | - | - | CASNPGGARTDQPQHF | TGCGCCAGCAATCCCGGGGGGGCAAGGACAGATCAGCCCCAGCATTTT
TRBJ1-2 | TRBV7-9 | TRBD1 | - | CASSTGVGYGYTF | TGTGCCAGCAGCACAGGGGTTGGGTATGGCTACACCTTC
TRBJ2-7 | TRBV10-2 | - | - | CASRNRESYEQYF | TGCGCCAGCAGGAACAGGGAGTCCTACGAGCAGTACTTC
TRBJ2-3 | TRBV19 | - | few | CASKPGVSTDTQYF | TGTGCCAGTAAGCCGGGGGTAAGCACAGATACGCAGTATTTT
TRBJ1-5 | TRBV7-9 | TRBD1 | - | CASSPGQDSNQPQHF | TGTGCCAGCAGCCCCGGACAGGACAGCAATCAGCCCCAGCATTTT
TRBJ2-2 | TRBV6-1 | - | - | CASSEAAGAGELFF | TGTGCCAGCAGTGAAGCGGCAGGGGCCGGGGAGCTGTTTTTT
TRBJ1-2 | TRBV7-9 | - | - | CASSTRRGRFSDNYGYTF | TGTGCCAGCAGCACAAGAAGGGGTCGGTTTTCGGACAACTATGGCTACACCTTC
TRBJ2-3 | TRBV6-1 | - | - | CASSETPSNRKDTQYF | TGTGCCAGCAGTGAAACACCTAGCAACCGGAAGGATACGCAGTATTTT
TRBJ1-1 | TRBV10-3 | TRBD1 | - | CAIKGTGGMNTEAFF | TGTGCCATCAAAGGGACAGGGGGCATGAACACTGAAGCTTTCTTT
TRBJ2-7 | TRBV7-8 | TRBD1 | - | CASSAHGTGDEGEQYF | TGTGCCAGCAGCGCCCACGGGACAGGGGATGAGGGCGAGCAGTACTTC
TRBJ2-1 | TRBV7-8 | - | - | CASTDGGAGEQFF | TGTGCCAGCACCGATGGGGGGGCAGGCGAGCAGTTCTTC
TRBJ2-1 | TRBV6-1 | TRBD2 | - | CASRELAGGKGWNEQFF | TGTGCCAGCAGAGAACTAGCGGGGGGTAAGGGGTGGAATGAGCAGTTCTTC
TRBJ1-2 | TRBV10-3 | - | few | CAISEESGNYGYTF | TGTGCCATCAGTGAAGAATCAGGGAACTATGGCTACACCTTC
TRBJ1-4 | TRBV7-2 | - | - | CASSLVRGTNEKLFF | TGTGCCAGCAGCTTAGTTCGGGGTACTAATGAAAAACTGTTTTTT
TRBJ1-1 | TRBV11-2 | - | - | CASSLEHRGGTEAFF | TGTGCCAGCAGCTTAGAACACCGCGGGGGCACTGAAGCTTTCTTT
TRBJ1-3 | TRBV4-3 | - | - | CASSQMGGALGQDTIYF | TGCGCCAGCAGCCAAATGGGGGGGGCGCTGGGACAAGACACCATATATTTT
TRBJ2-2 | TRBV6-1 | TRBD1 | - | CASSEARTGDTGELFF | TGTGCCAGCAGTGAAGCAAGGACAGGGGATACCGGGGAGCTGTTTTTT
TRBJ2-2 | TRBV2 | - | - | CASSVRRAGRGGELFF | TGTGCCAGCAGTGTGCGGAGGGCAGGGCGAGGCGGGGAGCTGTTTTTT
TRBJ2-1 | TRBV7-9 | TRBD2 | - | CASSLAGGYNEQFF | TGTGCCAGCAGCTTAGCGGGGGGGTACAATGAGCAGTTCTTC
TRBJ2-1 | TRBV6-5 | TRBD2 | - | CASSIGTSGWQFF | TGTGCCAGCAGCATCGGGACTAGCGGGTGGCAGTTCTTC
TRBJ2-7 | TRBV6-6 | - | - | CASSSRTATYEQYF | TGTGCCAGCAGTTCTCGGACAGCGACCTACGAGCAGTACTTC
TRBJ2-5 | TRBV5-5 | TRBD2 | - | CASSLGTSGQETQYF | TGTGCCAGCAGCTTGGGAACTAGCGGTCAAGAGACCCAGTACTTC
TRBJ2-2 | TRBV7-2 | TRBD1 | - | CASSLLGTGNTGELFF | TGTGCCAGCAGCTTACTCGGGACAGGGAACACCGGGGAGCTGTTTTTT
TRBJ2-3 | TRBV18 | - | once | CASSPPRRVSTDTQYF | TGTGCCAGCTCACCTCCTCGGAGAGTGAGCACAGATACGCAGTATTTT
TRBJ2-3 | TRBV7-2 | TRBD2 | - | CASSLASGLAGEQYF | TGTGCCAGCAGCTTAGCTTCAGGACTAGCGGGAGAGCAGTATTTT
TRBJ1-1 | TRBV5-8 | TRBD1 | - | CATHRDRVTEAFF | TGTGCCACCCACCGGGACAGGGTCACTGAAGCTTTCTTT
TRBJ2-7 | TRBV11-2 | TRBD1 | - | CASRPYRGHYEQYF | TGTGCCAGCAGACCATACAGGGGACACTACGAGCAGTACTTC
TRBJ2-7 | TRBV11-2 | - | - | CASAGSVYEQYF | TGTGCCAGCGCGGGTTCGGTCTACGAGCAGTACTTC
TRBJ1-6 | TRBV28 | - | - | CASSLGGRSSPLHF | TGTGCCAGCAGTTTGGGGGGGCGCTCCTCACCCCTCCACTTT
TRBJ2-3 | TRBV11-3 | - | - | CASSKKTGSLTDTQYF | TGTGCCAGCAGCAAAAAGACAGGTTCGCTCACAGATACGCAGTATTTT
TRBJ1-2 | TRBV7-2 | - | - | CASSPYGGGFYGYTF | TGTGCCAGCAGCCCCTACGGTGGGGGGTTCTATGGCTACACCTTC
TRBJ2-5 | TRBV7-7 | - | many | CASSLGRQYQETQYF | TGTGCCAGCAGCTTAGGGAGACAGTACCAAGAGACCCAGTACTTC
TRBJ1-1 | TRBV4-3 | - | - | CASSQVLQGLNTEAFF | TGCGCCAGCAGCCAAGTCCTCCAGGGGTTGAACACTGAAGCTTTCTTT
TRBJ1-5 | TRBV2 | TRBD1 | - | CASSGQGGNQPQHF | TGTGCCAGCAGCGGACAGGGTGGCAATCAGCCCCAGCATTTT
TRBJ1-1 | TRBV7-9 | - | - | CASSFSFSGDAEAFF | TGTGCCAGCAGCTTTAGTTTCTCAGGGGACGCGGAAGCTTTCTTT
TRBJ1-2 | TRBV6-5 | - | - | CASSYSTGGYGYTF | TGTGCCAGCAGTTATTCGACGGGAGGTTATGGCTACACCTTC
TRBJ2-1 | TRBV5-1 | - | - | CASFPAPPGEEQFF | TGCGCCAGCTTCCCGGCCCCACCGGGGGAGGAGCAGTTCTTC
TRBJ1-1 | TRBV6-5 | - | - | CASSWRENTEAFF | TGTGCCAGCAGTTGGAGGGAGAACACTGAAGCTTTCTTT
TRBJ1-2 | TRBV29-1 | - | - | CSVESSGESYGYTF | TGCAGCGTTGAATCCTCAGGGGAATCCTATGGCTACACCTTC
TRBJ2-3 | TRBV30 | - | - | CAWTAGILPSTDTQYF | TGTGCCTGGACGGCGGGGATTCTTCCTAGCACAGATACGCAGTATTTT
TRBJ2-3 | TRBV19 | - | - | CASSFPGLWGDTQYF | TGTGCCAGTAGTTTTCCGGGACTTTGGGGCGATACGCAGTATTTT
TRBJ1-5 | TRBV28 | - | - | CASSPPGVSNQPQHF | TGTGCCAGCAGTCCTCCGGGTGTTAGCAATCAGCCCCAGCATTTT
TRBJ2-7 | TRBV5-4 | - | - | CASSLGTGLSSYEQYF | TGTGCCAGCAGCTTGGGTACAGGCCTGAGCTCCTACGAGCAGTACTTC
TRBJ2-7 | TRBV10-3 | - | - | CAISETGQEQYF | TGTGCCATCAGTGAGACAGGACAGGAGCAGTACTTC